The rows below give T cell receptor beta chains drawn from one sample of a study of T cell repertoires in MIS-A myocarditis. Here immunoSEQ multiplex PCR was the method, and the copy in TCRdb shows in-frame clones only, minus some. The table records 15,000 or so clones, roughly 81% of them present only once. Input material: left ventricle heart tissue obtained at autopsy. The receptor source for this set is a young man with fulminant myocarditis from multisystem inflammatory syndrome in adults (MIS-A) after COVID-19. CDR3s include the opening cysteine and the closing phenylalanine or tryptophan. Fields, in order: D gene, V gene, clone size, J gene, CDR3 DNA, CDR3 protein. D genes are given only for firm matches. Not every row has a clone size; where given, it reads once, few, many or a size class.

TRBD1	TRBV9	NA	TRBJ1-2	TGTGCCAGCAGCCCCGGGACAGGGGGACGGGGCTACACCTTC	CASSPGTGGRGYTF
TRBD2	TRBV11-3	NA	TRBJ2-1	TGTGCCAGCAGCTTACTGGGGCTAGCGGAAAATGAGCAGTTCTTC	CASSLLGLAENEQFF
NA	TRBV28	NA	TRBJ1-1	TGTGCCAGCAGCACTCGACAGACCGTAATGAACACTGAAGCTTTCTTT	CASSTRQTVMNTEAFF
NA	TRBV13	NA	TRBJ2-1	TGTGCCAGCAGCTCTCAAGGGAGTGGCCCCAACGCTGGCAATGAGCAGTTCTTC	CASSSQGSGPNAGNEQFF
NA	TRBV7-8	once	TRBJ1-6	TGTGCCAGCAGCATGACCAGGGTTTCACCCCTCCACTTT	CASSMTRVSPLHF
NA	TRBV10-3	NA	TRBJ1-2	TGTGCCATCAGTGAACAAGACAGGACCTATGGCTACACCTTC	CAISEQDRTYGYTF
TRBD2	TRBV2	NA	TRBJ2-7	TGTGCCAGCACCTCAATAGCGGGGGCGGGCGAGCAGTACTTC	CASTSIAGAGEQYF
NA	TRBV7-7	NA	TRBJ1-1	TGTGCTAGCAGGCTCACGGGACATCAGAACACTGAAGCTTTCTTT	CASRLTGHQNTEAFF
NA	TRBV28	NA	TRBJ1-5	TGTGCCAGCAGTTTATTGACACCAAGCACCAATCAGCCCCAGCATTTT	CASSLLTPSTNQPQHF
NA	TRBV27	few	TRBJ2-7	TGTGCCAGCAGTCCCTCGGGGGCAGGTAGCTCCTACGAGCAGTACTTC	CASSPSGAGSSYEQYF
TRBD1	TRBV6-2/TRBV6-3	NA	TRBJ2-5	TGTGCCAGCAGCCGAGGGGGCCCTGGAACACAAGAGACCCAGTACTTC	CASSRGGPGTQETQYF
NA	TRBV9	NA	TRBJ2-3	TGTGCCAGCAGCGCGTCTTCTCGGACCACAGATACGCAGTATTTT	CASSASSRTTDTQYF
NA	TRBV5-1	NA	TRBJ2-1	TGCGCCAGCAGCCCGGACAACTACAATGAGCAGTTCTTC	CASSPDNYNEQFF
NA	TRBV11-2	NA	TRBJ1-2	TGTGCCAGCAGCTTAGTGATTTCCAGGGACGGCTACACCTTC	CASSLVISRDGYTF
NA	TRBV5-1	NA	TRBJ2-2	TGCGCCAGCAGCTTCTATACCGGGGAGCTGTTTTTT	CASSFYTGELFF
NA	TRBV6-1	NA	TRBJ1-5	TGTGCCAGCAGTGAAGGGGGGGCGAGCCAGCCCCAGCATTTT	CASSEGGASQPQHF
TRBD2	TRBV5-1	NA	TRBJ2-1	TGCGCCAGCAGCTTGACTAGCGGGATAGACAATGAGCAGTTCTTC	CASSLTSGIDNEQFF
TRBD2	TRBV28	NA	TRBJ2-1	TGTGCCAGCACCCGGGGACTAGCGGGGATTTCGCAGTTCTTC	CASTRGLAGISQFF
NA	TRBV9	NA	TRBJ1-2	TGTGCCAGCAGCAATCAACAGGCGGCAGGCTATGGCTACACCTTC	CASSNQQAAGYGYTF
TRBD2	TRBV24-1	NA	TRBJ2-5	TGTGCCACCAGTGACTATGGGGGGGGTCTCCTCCAAGAGACCCAGTACTTC	CATSDYGGGLLQETQYF
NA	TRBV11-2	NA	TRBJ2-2	TGTGCCAGCCAGGTGGACAACACCGGGGAGCTGTTTTTT	CASQVDNTGELFF
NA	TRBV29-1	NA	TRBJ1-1	TGCAGCGTTGATTTGCTAGAGCCGAACACTGAAGCTTTCTTT	CSVDLLEPNTEAFF
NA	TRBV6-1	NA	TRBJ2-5	TGTGCCAGCAGTGAAGCCCCCCGATTAAGAGAGACCCAGTACTTC	CASSEAPRLRETQYF
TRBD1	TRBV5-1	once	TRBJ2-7	TGCGCCAGCAGCTTGGGTGGACAGGGTGGCTACGAGCAGTACTTC	CASSLGGQGGYEQYF
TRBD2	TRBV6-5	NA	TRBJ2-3	TGTGCCAGCACCGACCCCAACCGTAGCGGGGATACGCAGTATTTT	CASTDPNRSGDTQYF
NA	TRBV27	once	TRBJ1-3	TGTGCCAGCAGGACAGACAGGCACACCATATATTTT	CASRTDRHTIYF
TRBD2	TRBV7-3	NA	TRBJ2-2	TGTGCCAGCAGCTTAGGGCTAGCGGGAAACACCGGGGAGCTGTTTTTT	CASSLGLAGNTGELFF
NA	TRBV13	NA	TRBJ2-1	TGTGCCAGCAGCTCCCCCGCAGGGGAAAATGAGCAGTTCTTC	CASSSPAGENEQFF
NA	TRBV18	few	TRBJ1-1	TGTGCCAGCTCACCTGCAATTGAAGGCACTGAAGCTTTCTTT	CASSPAIEGTEAFF
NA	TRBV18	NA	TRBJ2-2	TGTGCCAGCTCACCCTTCCAGGGATCCGGGGAGCTGTTTTTT	CASSPFQGSGELFF